Listed here are 25 T cell receptor beta chains from one sample, sequenced in a study of CD8 T cells in Susac syndrome. A quantity of roughly 0.5 to 1 ug RNA underwent reverse transcription using random hexamers. TCRdb passed the immunoSEQ multiplex PCR reads through MiXCR, listing each CDR3 protein once. The sample records some 300,000 distinct CDR3 sequences, over 75% being singletons. The sample comprised CD8+ T cells from PBMCs. These receptors were obtained from a human donor with multiple sclerosis.

This chain links TRBV11-2 with TRBJ2-7; D is possibly TRBD1 or TRBD2 (6 bases each). V gave up 1 base and J gave up 4 bases, with 17 bases separating them. This CDR3 spans 16 amino acids. Germline CDR1 reads SGHAT; CDR2 reads FQNNGV. The CDR3 region is CASSLAGVGGTYEQYF. CDR3 nucleotides: TGTGCCAGCAGCTTAGCGGGAGTAGGGGGTACTTACGAGCAGTACTTC.

This clonotype was recorded only once. V is TRBV6-5 and J is TRBJ1-2; unclear D gene. The length of the CDR3 is 16 residues. CDR1 and CDR2 (germline): MNHEY, SVGAGI. The V and J ends lost 3 bases and 1 base respectively, with 15 bases between them. The CDR3 region is CASSYNVGAFNYGYTF. The DNA of the CDR3 is TGTGCCAGCAGTTATAATGTAGGAGCTTTTAACTATGGCTACACCTTC.

This chain uses TRBV7-8 with TRBJ2-1; D possibly uses TRBD1 or TRBD2 (5 bases each). Between the trimmed V and J ends, which lost 1 base and 6 bases, there was a span of 16 bases. The germline V gene encodes CDR1 SGHVS and CDR2 FQNEAQ. This CDR3 region has 16 residues. CDR3 protein: CASSLVGYRGGNEQFF. CDR3 nucleotide sequence: TGTGCCAGCAGCTTAGTAGGGTACCGGGGCGGCAATGAGCAGTTCTTC.

This clonotype was found once. This chain uses TRBV30 with TRBJ1-5; D call uncertain. Trimming took 5 bases from V and 5 from J, leaving 19 bases between them. In germline, CDR1 is GTSNPN, CDR2 SVGIG (reference sequence). The CDR3 contains 15 residues. The CDR3 reads CAWYSRVQPDQPQHF. CDR3 in DNA: TGTGCCTGGTACTCCCGAGTACAGCCAGATCAGCCCCAGCATTTT.

V is TRBV20-1 and J is TRBJ2-7; TRBD2 might be the D (6 bases). Germline V gene lookup returns CDR1 DFQATT and CDR2 SNEGSKA (reference sequence). There are 16 residues in the CDR3. V was trimmed by 0 bases and J by 1 base, leaving 16 bases between them. The chain's CDR3 is CSARDSPDYPSYEQYF. The CDR3 DNA follows: TGCAGTGCTAGAGATTCCCCGGACTACCCTTCCTACGAGCAGTACTTC.

The chain is built from TRBV15 and TRBJ1-5, with no clear D. Germline-derived CDR1 and CDR2 are LNHNV and YYDKDF (reference sequence). Trimming took 1 base from V and 1 from J, leaving 5 bases between them. The CDR3 is made up of 14 amino acids. CDR3 sequence: CATSRGVSNQPQHF. The CDR3 DNA sequence: TGTGCCACCAGCAGAGGCGTAAGCAATCAGCCCCAGCATTTT.

The J gene is TRBJ1-4, the V gene TRBV27; maybe TRBD1 (6 bases). Germline CDR1 and CDR2: MNHEY and SMNVEV (reference sequence). Trimming left V 3 bases short and J 5 bases short, with 10 bases between. The CDR3 length is 14 residues. CDR3 residues: CASSFRGVNEKLFF. In DNA, the CDR3 is TGTGCCAGCAGTTTCAGGGGCGTCAATGAAAAACTGTTTTTT. Supplemented by reference TRBV27 and TRBJ1-4, the full variable domain reads EAQVTQNPRYLITVTGKKLTVTCSQNMNHEYMSWYRQDPGLGLRQIYYSMNVEVTDKGDVPEGYKVSRKEKRNFPLILESPSPNQTSLYFCASSFRGVNEKLFFGSGTQLSVL.

V gene TRBV9 combines with J gene TRBJ2-1, with a possible D match to TRBD2 (5 bases). Germline-derived CDR1 and CDR2 are SGDLS and YYNGEE. V lost 4 bases and J 4 bases, leaving 18 bases between the germline ends. The length of the CDR3 is 16 residues. In DNA, the CDR3 is TGTGCCAGCAGCCCAGAGATACTAGATCATTACAATGAGCAGTTCTTC. Its protein is CASSPEILDHYNEQFF.

V is TRBV28 and J is TRBJ2-2; TRBD1 matches 8 bases. CDR3 length: 11 residues. Germline lookup yields CDR1 MDHEN and CDR2 SYDVKM. V dropped 4 bases and J dropped 13; count of bases not matched to a gene: 2. The CDR3 is CASSSDRVLFF. CDR3 nucleotides: TGTGCCAGCAGTTCGGACAGGGTGCTGTTTTTT.

V gene TRBV10-2 combines with J gene TRBJ2-7; D remains unclear. V lost 2 bases and J lost 3, with 2 bases in between. Germline V gives CDR1 WSHSY, CDR2 SAAADI. CDR3 length equals 11 residues. CDR3 nucleotides: TGCGCCAGCAGTGAGCTCTACGAGCAGTACTTC. This translates into CASSELYEQYF.

The chain is built from TRBV20-1 and TRBJ2-5; D remains ambiguous. Trimming removed 5 bases at V and 5 bases at J, with 15 bases between. The germline V gene encodes CDR1 DFQATT and CDR2 SNEGSKA (reference sequence). The CDR3 spans 13 residues. CDR3 DNA sequence: TGCAGTGCTCCCCCCCTTTCCTCGGAGACCCAGTACTTC. It is translated as CSAPPLSSETQYF.

The CDR3 here is CACNRDRAGAGGYTF. The CDR3 bases are TGTGCCTGTAACAGGGACAGGGCGGGAGCGGGCGGCTACACCTTC. V is TRBV30 and J is TRBJ1-2, with 9 bases that match TRBD1. Looked up from germline, CDR1 is GTSNPN and CDR2 is SVGIG (reference sequence). The CDR3 length is 15 residues. V lost 6 bases and J lost 8; bases outside the gene matches: 16.

The J gene is TRBJ2-3, the V gene TRBV11-3; D might be TRBD1 or TRBD2, each matching 5 bases. Germline V gives CDR1 SGHNT, CDR2 YENEEA. V gave up 1 base and J gave up 4 bases, with 12 bases separating them. The CDR3 runs 15 residues. For the CDR3, the DNA is TGTGCCAGCAGCTTAGTGGGGGTCTCGCCAGATACGCAGTATTTT. This gives the protein CASSLVGVSPDTQYF.

This clonotype was detected only a few times. The genes are TRBV28 and TRBJ1-2; TRBD1 matches 10 bases. CDR1 is MDHEN, CDR2 SYDVKM, per germline. J was trimmed by 4 bases and V by 6 bases; bases with no gene match: 11. The length of the CDR3 is 16 residues. CDR3: CASSTGTGDRVYGYTF. The CDR3 coding sequence is TGTGCCAGCAGCACCGGGACAGGGGATCGGGTCTATGGCTACACCTTC.

The chain links TRBV6-5 to TRBJ2-2; no definite D call. Germline V CDR1 and CDR2: MNHEY, SVGAGI. Trimming took off 1 base at V and 3 bases at J, with 18 bases between the two ends. CDR3 length: 18 amino acids. CDR3 sequence reads: CASSYWGGATKDTGELFF. The CDR3 DNA follows: TGTGCCAGCAGTTACTGGGGTGGAGCGACCAAGGACACCGGGGAGCTGTTTTTT.

V gene TRBV28 combines with J gene TRBJ1-2; D uncertain. The V end lost 3 bases, the J end lost 0 bases, and 11 bases lay between the germline ends. The CDR3 runs 15 residues. Germline V CDR1 and CDR2: MDHEN, SYDVKM. In nucleotides, the CDR3 is TGTGCCAGCAGTTTTCCAGAACGCTCTAACTATGGCTACACCTTC. This sequence encodes CASSFPERSNYGYTF.

The chain couples TRBV6-2 or TRBV6-3 to TRBJ2-1; D is perhaps TRBD2 (6 bases). The length of the CDR3 is 15 residues. The V and J ends lost 10 bases and 0 bases respectively, with 16 bases between them. Per the germline V gene, CDR1 is MNHEY and CDR2 is SVGEGT. CDR3 sequence (DNA): TGTGCCACCTGGTCGGGACTCAGCTCCTACAATGAGCAGTTCTTC. Protein sequence: CATWSGLSSYNEQFF.

This chain uses TRBV27 with TRBJ1-3; D not certain. This CDR3 region has 15 residues. V was pared by 2 bases and J by 0 bases, with 8 bases between. Germline V CDR1 and CDR2: MNHEY, SMNVEV (reference sequence). For the CDR3, the DNA is TGTGCCAGCAGTTTAGGTGGAAGCTCTGGAAACACCATATATTTT. Protein: CASSLGGSSGNTIYF.

This chain connects TRBV10-3 to TRBJ1-5; D is unresolved. Germline loops: CDR1 ENHRY, CDR2 SYGVKD. V was cut by 3 bases and J by 0 bases, with 3 bases left in between. The CDR3 is made up of 13 amino acids. CDR3 residues: CAISEDSNQPQHF. CDR3 bases: TGTGCCATCAGTGAAGATAGCAATCAGCCCCAGCATTTT.

The chain joins TRBV20-1 to TRBJ2-7; D might be TRBD2 (6 bases). In germline, CDR1 is DFQATT, CDR2 SNEGSKA (reference sequence). Trimming pared 0 bases from V and 0 bases from J, leaving 12 bases between. The CDR3 is 15 amino acids. The CDR3 nucleotides are TGCAGTGCTAGAGAAACTGGCGGGACCTCCTACGAGCAGTACTTC. Residues: CSARETGGTSYEQYF.

Ten or more counts support this clonotype. The chain is built from TRBV27 and TRBJ2-7, with a weak D call TRBD2 (6 bases). The V and J ends lost 6 bases and 4 bases respectively, with 13 bases between them. Looked up from germline, CDR1 is MNHEY and CDR2 is SMNVEV (reference sequence). CDR3 length: 13 residues. The CDR3 bases are TGTGCCAGCAGCTTAGGTGGGGGGTACGAGCAGTACTTC. Its translation is CASSLGGGYEQYF.

The chain carries TRBV5-4 and TRBJ2-7; 8 bases are a match to TRBD1. The CDR3 spans 15 residues. Unmatched junction bases numbered 8, after V lost 4 bases and J lost 2 bases. Germline-derived CDR1 and CDR2 are SGHNT and YYREEE (reference sequence). The CDR3 sequence is CASSLNPGQAYEQYF. CDR3 nucleotide sequence: TGTGCCAGCAGCCTGAACCCGGGACAGGCCTACGAGCAGTACTTC.

The chain joins TRBV18 to TRBJ1-2; D is possibly TRBD1 (5 bases). The CDR3 totals 16 residues. Trimming cost V 3 bases and J 2 bases, with 16 bases left between them. Germline CDR1 is KGHSH and CDR2 is LQKENI. The CDR3 DNA reads as TGTGCCAGCTCACCTAGGGGAGCCAGACCGAACTATGGCTACACCTTC. Amino acids: CASSPRGARPNYGYTF.

This chain uses TRBV7-9 with TRBJ1-5; the D gene is possibly TRBD1 (5 bases). Between the trimmed V and J ends, which lost 4 bases and 5 bases, there was a span of 12 bases. The CDR3 runs to 14 residues. From germline, CDR1 is SEHNR and CDR2 FQNEAQ (reference sequence). The CDR3 region has the DNA TGTGCCAGCAGCTCTGGGGCTATTGATCAGCCCCAGCATTTT. The encoded protein is CASSSGAIDQPQHF.

V usage is TRBV3-1 and J usage is TRBJ2-1, with no clear D. CDR1 and CDR2 from the germline V gene are LGHDT and YNNKEL (reference sequence). Deletions cut 0 bases from V and 5 bases from J, with 8 bases between. There are 14 residues in the CDR3. Here the CDR3 DNA reads TGTGCCAGCAGCCAAGATTTGACGGACAATGAGCAGTTCTTC. The encoded protein is CASSQDLTDNEQFF.